This T cell receptor (beta chain) was sequenced during a study of T cell responses to AZD1222 COVID-19 vaccine. General study findings and limits: None of the repertoires were sampled until the peak T cell response had passed.

Clones were sequenced by immunoSEQ multiplex PCR, and TCRdb holds only the in-frame ones, with some missing. The data contain under 150,000 clones, 85% to 95% of them singletons. CDR1 is MNHEY, CDR2 SVGAGI, per germline. The germline V and J ends were trimmed by 0 bases and 3 bases, with 14 bases remaining between them. This CDR3 is 16 amino acids long. A remark on this clone: Antigen: not known.

This clonotype originated in an adult who received the AZD1222 COVID-19 vaccine. The V gene is TRBV6-5, the J gene TRBJ1-1; D ambiguous. The source material was peripheral blood, sampled 28 days after the second AZD1222 dose. The CDR3 protein is CASSYSFVGADTEAFF. The CDR3 DNA reads as TGTGCCAGCAGTTACTCTTTCGTAGGAGCAGACACTGAAGCTTTCTTT.